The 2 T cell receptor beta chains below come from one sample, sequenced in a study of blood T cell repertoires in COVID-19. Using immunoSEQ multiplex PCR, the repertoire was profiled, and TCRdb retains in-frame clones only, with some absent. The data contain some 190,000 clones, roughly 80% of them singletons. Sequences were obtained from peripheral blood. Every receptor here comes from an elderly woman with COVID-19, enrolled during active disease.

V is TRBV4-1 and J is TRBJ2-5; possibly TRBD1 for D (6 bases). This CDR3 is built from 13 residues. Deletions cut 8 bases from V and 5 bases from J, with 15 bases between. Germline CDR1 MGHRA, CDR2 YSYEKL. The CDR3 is CASAIGTKETQYF. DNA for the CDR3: TGCGCCAGCGCTATCGGGACAAAGGAGACCCAGTACTTC.

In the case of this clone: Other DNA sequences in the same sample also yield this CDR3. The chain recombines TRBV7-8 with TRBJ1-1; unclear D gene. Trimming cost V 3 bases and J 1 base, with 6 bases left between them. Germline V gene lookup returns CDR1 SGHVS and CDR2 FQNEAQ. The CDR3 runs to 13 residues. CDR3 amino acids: CASSFAENTEAFF. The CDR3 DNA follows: TGTGCCAGCAGCTTTGCAGAGAACACTGAAGCTTTCTTT. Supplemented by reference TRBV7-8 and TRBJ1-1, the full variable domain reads GAGVSQSPRYKVAKRGQDVALRCDPISGHVSLFWYQQALGQGPEFLTYFQNEAQLDKSGLPSDRFFAERPEGSVSTLKIQRTQQEDSAVYLCASSFAENTEAFFGQGTRLTVV.